This record looks at one T cell receptor beta chain sequence and its context. The data were produced by immunoSEQ multiplex PCR, yet TCRdb's version contains in-frame clones alone and is incomplete. The sample consists of tens of thousands of clones, about 90% of them appearing once. This entry comes from a study of blood T cell repertoires in COVID-19. After removal of 3 bases from V and 0 bases from J, the junction contained 8 bases not matched to a gene. Germline V gene lookup returns CDR1 ENHRY and CDR2 SYGVKD. The CDR3 runs 17 residues. V is TRBV10-3 and J is TRBJ2-3; 8 positions agree with TRBD1. The sequencing sample was made of peripheral blood. This clonotype originated in a man of 80 years or more with acute or convalescent COVID-19. As DNA, the CDR3 is TGTGCCATCAGTGATAACAGGGGGTCAGCTAGCACAGATACGCAGTATTTT. Residues: CAISDNRGSASTDTQYF.